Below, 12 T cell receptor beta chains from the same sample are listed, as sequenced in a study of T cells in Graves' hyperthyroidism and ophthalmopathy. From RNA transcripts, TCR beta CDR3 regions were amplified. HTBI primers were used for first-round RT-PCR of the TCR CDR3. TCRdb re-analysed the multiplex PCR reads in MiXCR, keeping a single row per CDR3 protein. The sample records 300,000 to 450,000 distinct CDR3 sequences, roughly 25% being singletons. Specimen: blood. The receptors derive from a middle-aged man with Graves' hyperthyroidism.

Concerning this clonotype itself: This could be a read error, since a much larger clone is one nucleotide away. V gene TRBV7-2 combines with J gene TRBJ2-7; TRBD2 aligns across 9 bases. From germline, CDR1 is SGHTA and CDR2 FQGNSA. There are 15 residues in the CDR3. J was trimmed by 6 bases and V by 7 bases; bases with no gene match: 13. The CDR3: CASIYSGAGGTEQYF. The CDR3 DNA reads TGTGCCAGCATCTACAGCGGGGCGGGGGGGACCGAGCAGTACTTC.

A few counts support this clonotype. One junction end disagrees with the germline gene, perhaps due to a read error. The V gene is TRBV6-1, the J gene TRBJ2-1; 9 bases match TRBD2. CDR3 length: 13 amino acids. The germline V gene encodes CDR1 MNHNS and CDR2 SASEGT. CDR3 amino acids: CAISSGRRNEQFF. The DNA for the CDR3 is TGTGCCATCAGTAGCGGGAGAAGAAATGAGCAGTTCTTC.

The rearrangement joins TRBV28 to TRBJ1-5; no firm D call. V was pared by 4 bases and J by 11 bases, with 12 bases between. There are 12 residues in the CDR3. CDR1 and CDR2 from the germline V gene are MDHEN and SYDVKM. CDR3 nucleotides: TGTGCCAGCAGTTCTAAATCTTTTTCCCAGCATTTT. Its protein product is CASSSKSFSQHF.

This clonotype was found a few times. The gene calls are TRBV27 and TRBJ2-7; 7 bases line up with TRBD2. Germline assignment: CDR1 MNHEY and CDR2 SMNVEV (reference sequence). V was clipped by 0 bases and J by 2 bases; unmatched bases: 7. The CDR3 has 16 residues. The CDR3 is CASSLSEREAPYEQYF. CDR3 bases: TGTGCCAGCAGTTTATCGGAACGGGAGGCCCCCTACGAGCAGTACTTC.

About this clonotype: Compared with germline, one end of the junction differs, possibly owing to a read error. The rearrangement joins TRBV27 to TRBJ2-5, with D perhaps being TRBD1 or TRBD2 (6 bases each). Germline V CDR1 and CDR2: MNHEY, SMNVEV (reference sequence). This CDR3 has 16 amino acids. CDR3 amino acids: CASSLGGLEYQETLYF. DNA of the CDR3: TGTGCCAGCAGTTTAGGGGGGCTGGAATATCAAGAGACCCTGTACTTC.

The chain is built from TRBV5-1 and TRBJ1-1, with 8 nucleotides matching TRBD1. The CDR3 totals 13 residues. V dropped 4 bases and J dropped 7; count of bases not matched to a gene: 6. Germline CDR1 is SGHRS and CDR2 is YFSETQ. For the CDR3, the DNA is TGCGCCAGCAGCCGGGACAGGAGCTATGAAGCTTTCTTT. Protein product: CASSRDRSYEAFF.

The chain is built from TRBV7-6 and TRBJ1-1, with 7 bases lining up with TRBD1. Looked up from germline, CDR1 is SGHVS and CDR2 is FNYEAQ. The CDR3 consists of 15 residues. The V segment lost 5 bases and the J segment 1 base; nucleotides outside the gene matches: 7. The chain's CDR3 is CASSLIRGANTEAFF. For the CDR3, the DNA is TGTGCCAGCAGCCTGATCAGGGGGGCGAACACTGAAGCTTTCTTT.

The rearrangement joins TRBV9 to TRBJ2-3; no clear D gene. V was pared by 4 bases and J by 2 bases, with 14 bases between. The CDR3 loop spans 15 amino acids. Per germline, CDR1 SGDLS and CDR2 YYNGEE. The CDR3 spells CASSTGRTDTDTQYF. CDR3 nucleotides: TGTGCCAGCAGCACCGGACGGACGGACACAGATACGCAGTATTTT.

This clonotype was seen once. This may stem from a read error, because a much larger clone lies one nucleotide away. This CDR3 reads CASSRRTNEKLSF. The CDR3 DNA is TGTGCCAGCAGCCGGAGGACTAATGAAAAACTGTCTTTT. The chain couples TRBV11-2 to TRBJ1-4; D not certain. Germline V gene sequence: CDR1 SGHAT, CDR2 FQNNGV. This CDR3 region has 13 residues.

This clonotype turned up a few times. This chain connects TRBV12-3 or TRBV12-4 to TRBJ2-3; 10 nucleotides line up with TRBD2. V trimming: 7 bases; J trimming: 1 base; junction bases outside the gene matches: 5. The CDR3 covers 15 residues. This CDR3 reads CASTVGTSGTDTQYF. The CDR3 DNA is TGTGCCAGCACCGTCGGGACTAGCGGCACAGATACGCAGTATTTT.

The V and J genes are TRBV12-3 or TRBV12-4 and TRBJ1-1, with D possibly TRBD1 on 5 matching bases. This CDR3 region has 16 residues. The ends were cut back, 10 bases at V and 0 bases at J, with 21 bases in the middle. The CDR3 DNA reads TGTGCCACCCTCCCGGGGGGAAGTAGGGTGAACACTGAAGCTTTCTTT. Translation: CATLPGGSRVNTEAFF.

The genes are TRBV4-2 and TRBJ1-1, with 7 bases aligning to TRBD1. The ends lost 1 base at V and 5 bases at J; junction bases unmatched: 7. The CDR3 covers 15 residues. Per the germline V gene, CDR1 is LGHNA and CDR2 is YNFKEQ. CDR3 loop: CASSQGSGGGTEAFF. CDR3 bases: TGTGCCAGCAGCCAAGGGTCAGGGGGAGGGACTGAAGCTTTCTTT.